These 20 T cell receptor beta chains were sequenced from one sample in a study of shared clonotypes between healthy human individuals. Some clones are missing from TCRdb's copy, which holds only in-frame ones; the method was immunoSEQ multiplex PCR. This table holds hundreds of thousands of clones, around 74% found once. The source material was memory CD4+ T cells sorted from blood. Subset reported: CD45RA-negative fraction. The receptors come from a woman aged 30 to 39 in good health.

CDR3 sequence reads: CASSRDSYSYEQYF. The CDR3 DNA sequence: TGTGCCAGCAGCCGGGACAGCTACTCCTACGAGCAGTACTTC. The J gene is TRBJ2-7, the V gene TRBV14; 7 bases fit TRBD1. The CDR3 is 14 amino acids. V shed 4 bases and J 0 bases; nucleotides not matched to a gene: 3. Germline values: CDR1 SGHDN, CDR2 FVKESK.

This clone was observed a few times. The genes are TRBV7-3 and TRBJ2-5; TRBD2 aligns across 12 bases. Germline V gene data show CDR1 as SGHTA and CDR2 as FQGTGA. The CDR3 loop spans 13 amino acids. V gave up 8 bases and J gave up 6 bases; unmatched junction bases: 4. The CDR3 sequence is CASALAGGQTQYF. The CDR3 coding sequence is TGTGCCAGCGCACTAGCGGGAGGACAGACCCAGTACTTC.

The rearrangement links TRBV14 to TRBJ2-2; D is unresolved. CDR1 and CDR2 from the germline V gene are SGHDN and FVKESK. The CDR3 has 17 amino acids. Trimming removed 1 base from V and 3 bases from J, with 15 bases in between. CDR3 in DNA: TGTGCCAGCAGCCAAGCTCCAATAGCTTGGGACACCGGGGAGCTGTTTTTT. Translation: CASSQAPIAWDTGELFF.

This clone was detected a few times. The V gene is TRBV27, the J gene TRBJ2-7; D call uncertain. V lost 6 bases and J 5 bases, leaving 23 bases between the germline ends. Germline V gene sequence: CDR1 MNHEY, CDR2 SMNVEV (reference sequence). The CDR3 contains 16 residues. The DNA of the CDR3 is TGTGCCAGCAGCCGCCCTGGGGTCACTCTTCCCCACGAGCAGTACTTC. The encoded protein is CASSRPGVTLPHEQYF.

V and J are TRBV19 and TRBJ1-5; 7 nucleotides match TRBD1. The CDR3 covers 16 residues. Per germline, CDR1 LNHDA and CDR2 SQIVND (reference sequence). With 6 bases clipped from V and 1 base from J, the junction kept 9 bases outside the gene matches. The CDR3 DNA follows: TGTGCCAGTAGAGGCAGGGGGGTGGTAAGCAATCAGCCCCAGCATTTT. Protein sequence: CASRGRGVVSNQPQHF.

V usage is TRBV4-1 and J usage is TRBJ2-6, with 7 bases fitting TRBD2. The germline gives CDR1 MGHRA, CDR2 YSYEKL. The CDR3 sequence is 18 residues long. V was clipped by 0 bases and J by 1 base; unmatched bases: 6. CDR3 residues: CASSQDQGLISGANVLTF. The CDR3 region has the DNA TGCGCCAGCAGCCAAGATCAGGGACTAATTTCTGGGGCCAACGTCCTGACTTTC.

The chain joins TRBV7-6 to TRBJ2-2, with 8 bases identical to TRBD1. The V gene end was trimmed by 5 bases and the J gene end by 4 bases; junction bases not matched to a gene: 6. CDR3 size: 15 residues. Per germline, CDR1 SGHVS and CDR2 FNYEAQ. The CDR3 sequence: CASSTDRGITGELFF. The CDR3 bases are TGTGCCAGCAGCACTGACAGGGGAATCACCGGGGAGCTGTTTTTT. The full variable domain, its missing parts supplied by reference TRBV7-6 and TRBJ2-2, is GAGVSQSPRYKVTKRGQDVALRCDPISGHVSLYWYRQALGQGPEFLTYFNYEAQQDKSGLPNDRFSAERPEGSISTLTIQRTEQRDSAMYRCASSTDRGITGELFFGEGSRLTVL.

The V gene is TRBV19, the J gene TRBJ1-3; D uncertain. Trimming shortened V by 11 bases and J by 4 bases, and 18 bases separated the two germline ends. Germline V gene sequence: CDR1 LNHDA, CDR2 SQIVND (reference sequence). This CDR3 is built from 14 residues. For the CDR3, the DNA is TGTGCCCCGATCCGGTGGGTGGACGGAAACACCATATATTTT. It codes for CAPIRWVDGNTIYF. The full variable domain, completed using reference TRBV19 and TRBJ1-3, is DGGITQSPKYLFRKEGQNVTLSCEQNLNHDAMYWYRQDPGQGLRLIYYSQIVNDFQKGDIAEGYSVSREKKESFPLTVTSAQKNPTAFYLCAPIRWVDGNTIYFGEGSWLTVV.

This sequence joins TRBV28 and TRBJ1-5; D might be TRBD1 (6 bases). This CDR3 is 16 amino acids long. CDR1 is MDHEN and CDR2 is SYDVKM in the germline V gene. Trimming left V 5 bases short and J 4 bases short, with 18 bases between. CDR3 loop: CASSIHLTGRNQPQHF. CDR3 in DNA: TGTGCCAGCAGTATTCACTTGACAGGTCGGAATCAGCCCCAGCATTTT.

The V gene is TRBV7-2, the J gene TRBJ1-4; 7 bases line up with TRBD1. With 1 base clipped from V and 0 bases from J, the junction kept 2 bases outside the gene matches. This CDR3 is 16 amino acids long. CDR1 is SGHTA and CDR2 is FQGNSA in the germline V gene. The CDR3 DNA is TGTGCCAGCAGCTTAGGTCAGGGGGCAACTAATGAAAAACTGTTTTTT. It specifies CASSLGQGATNEKLFF. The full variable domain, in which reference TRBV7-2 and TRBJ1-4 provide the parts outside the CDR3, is GAGVSQSPSNKVTEKGKDVELRCDPISGHTALYWYRQSLGQGLEFLIYFQGNSAPDKSGLPSDRFSAERTGGSVSTLTIQRTQQEDSAVYLCASSLGQGATNEKLFFGSGTQLSVL.

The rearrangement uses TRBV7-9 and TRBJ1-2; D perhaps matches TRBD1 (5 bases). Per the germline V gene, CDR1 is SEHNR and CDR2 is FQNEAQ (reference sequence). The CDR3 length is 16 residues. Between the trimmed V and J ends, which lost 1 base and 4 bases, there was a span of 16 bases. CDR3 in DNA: TGTGCCAGCAGCTTAGAGCAGGGCGCGTATGTCTATGGCTACACCTTC. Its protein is CASSLEQGAYVYGYTF.

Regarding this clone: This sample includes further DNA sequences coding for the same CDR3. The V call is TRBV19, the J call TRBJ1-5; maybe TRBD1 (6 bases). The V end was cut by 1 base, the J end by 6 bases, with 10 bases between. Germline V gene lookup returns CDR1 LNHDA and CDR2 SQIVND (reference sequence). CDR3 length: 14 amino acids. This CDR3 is CASSIAGGGQPQHF. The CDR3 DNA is TGTGCCAGTAGTATAGCTGGGGGCGGTCAGCCCCAGCATTTT. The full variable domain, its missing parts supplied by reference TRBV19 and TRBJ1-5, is DGGITQSPKYLFRKEGQNVTLSCEQNLNHDAMYWYRQDPGQGLRLIYYSQIVNDFQKGDIAEGYSVSREKKESFPLTVTSAQKNPTAFYLCASSIAGGGQPQHFGDGTRLSIL.

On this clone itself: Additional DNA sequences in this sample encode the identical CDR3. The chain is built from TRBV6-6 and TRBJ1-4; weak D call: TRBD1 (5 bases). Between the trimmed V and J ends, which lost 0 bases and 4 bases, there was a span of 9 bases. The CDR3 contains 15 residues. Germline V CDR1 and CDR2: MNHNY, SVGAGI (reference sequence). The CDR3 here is CASSYSTGLNEKLFF. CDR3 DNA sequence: TGTGCCAGCAGTTACTCAACAGGCCTTAATGAAAAACTGTTTTTT.

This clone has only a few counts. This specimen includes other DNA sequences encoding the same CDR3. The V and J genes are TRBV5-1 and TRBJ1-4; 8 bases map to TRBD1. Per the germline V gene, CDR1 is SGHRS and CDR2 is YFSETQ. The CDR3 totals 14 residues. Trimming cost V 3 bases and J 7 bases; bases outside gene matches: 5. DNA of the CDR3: TGCGCCAGCAGCTCTGGACAGGGAGGTGAAAAACTGTTTTTT. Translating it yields CASSSGQGGEKLFF.

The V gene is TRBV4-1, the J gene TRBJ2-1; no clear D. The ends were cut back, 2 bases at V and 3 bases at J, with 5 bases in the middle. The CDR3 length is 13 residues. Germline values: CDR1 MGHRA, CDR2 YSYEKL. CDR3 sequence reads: CASSQLLYNEQFF. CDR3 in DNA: TGCGCCAGCAGCCAACTGCTCTACAATGAGCAGTTCTTC.

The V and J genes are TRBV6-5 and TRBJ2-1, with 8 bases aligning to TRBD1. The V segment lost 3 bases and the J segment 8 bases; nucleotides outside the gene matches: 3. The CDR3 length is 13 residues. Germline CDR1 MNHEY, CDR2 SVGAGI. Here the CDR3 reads CASSYQGAYEQFF. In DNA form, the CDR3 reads TGTGCCAGCAGTTATCAGGGGGCGTATGAGCAGTTCTTC.

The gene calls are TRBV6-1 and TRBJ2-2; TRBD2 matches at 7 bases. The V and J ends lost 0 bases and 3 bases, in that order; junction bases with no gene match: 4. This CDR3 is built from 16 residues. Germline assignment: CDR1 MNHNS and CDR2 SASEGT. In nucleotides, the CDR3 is TGTGCCAGCAGTGAAGCGCTAGCGGTGCACACCGGGGAGCTGTTTTTT. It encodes CASSEALAVHTGELFF.

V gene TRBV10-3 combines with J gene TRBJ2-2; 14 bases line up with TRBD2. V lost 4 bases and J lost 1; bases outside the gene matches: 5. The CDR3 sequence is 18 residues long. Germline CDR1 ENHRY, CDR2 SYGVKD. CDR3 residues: CAISGGLAGDGNTGELFF. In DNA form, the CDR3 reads TGTGCCATCAGTGGGGGACTAGCGGGAGATGGGAACACCGGGGAGCTGTTTTTT.

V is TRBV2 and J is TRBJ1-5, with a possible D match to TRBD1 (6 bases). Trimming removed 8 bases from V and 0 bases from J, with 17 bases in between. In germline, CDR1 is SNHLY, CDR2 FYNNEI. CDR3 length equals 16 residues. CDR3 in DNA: TGTGCCAGCGGCCAGCGGGACACCCTTAGCAATCAGCCCCAGCATTTT. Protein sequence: CASGQRDTLSNQPQHF.

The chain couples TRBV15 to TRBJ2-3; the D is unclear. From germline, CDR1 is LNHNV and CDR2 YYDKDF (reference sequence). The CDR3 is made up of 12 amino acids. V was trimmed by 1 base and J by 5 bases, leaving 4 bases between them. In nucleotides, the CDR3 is TGTGCCACCAGCAGAGCCCGAGATACGCAGTATTTT. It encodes CATSRARDTQYF.